These 27 T cell receptor beta chains came from one sample sequenced in a study of cytotoxic CD8 clonotypes in ibrutinib-treated CLL. The repertoire was sequenced with immunoSEQ multiplex PCR; TCRdb's copy has only in-frame clones and lacks some. The table includes 50,000 to 60,000 clones, approximately 82% detected once. The sample here was PBMCs, taken after 24 months of ibrutinib treatment. The receptors derive from a human donor with chronic lymphocytic leukemia.

The chain joins TRBV7-9 to TRBJ2-5; the D gene could be TRBD1 or TRBD2 (5 bases each). The V gene lost 2 bases and the J gene lost 5 bases, with 24 bases spanning the gap. The CDR3 has 18 amino acids. CDR1 SEHNR and CDR2 FQNEAQ come from the germline V gene (reference sequence). The CDR3 DNA is TGTGCCAGCAGCTTATTCCACTCTGGGACCGGTCTTTCGGAGACCCAGTACTTC. Translated, it gives CASSLFHSGTGLSETQYF.

The gene calls are TRBV10-1 and TRBJ2-1; D might be TRBD1 (5 bases). Germline lookup yields CDR1 WNHNN and CDR2 SYGVQD (reference sequence). This CDR3 has 11 residues. The germline V and J ends were trimmed by 3 bases and 10 bases, with 7 bases remaining between them. In nucleotides, the CDR3 is TGCGCCAGCAGTGATAGGGGCGAGCAGTTCTTC. Translating it yields CASSDRGEQFF.

This chain links TRBV29-1 with TRBJ2-7; perhaps TRBD1 as D (6 bases). V lost 7 bases to trimming and J lost 5 bases, with 18 bases between them. This CDR3 contains 13 residues. Germline V gene sequence: CDR1 SQVTM, CDR2 ANQGSEA. The CDR3 DNA sequence: TGCAGCGCTGAGTCAGGGGAGTGGAACGAGCAGTACTTC. Its protein is CSAESGEWNEQYF.

This chain connects TRBV7-9 to TRBJ2-2; weak D call: TRBD2 (5 bases). Between the trimmed V and J ends, which lost 5 bases and 9 bases, there was a span of 16 bases. CDR1 and CDR2 from the germline V gene are SEHNR and FQNEAQ (reference sequence). The CDR3 has 14 residues. The CDR3 DNA reads TGTGCCAGCAGCCAGTTTGAGGGAGAAAGGGAGCTGTTTTTT. This encodes CASSQFEGERELFF.

The chain links TRBV6-5 to TRBJ2-7; TRBD1 agrees at 7 bases. The V gene end was trimmed by 4 bases and the J gene end by 0 bases; junction bases not matched to a gene: 6. Germline CDR1 MNHEY, CDR2 SVGAGI. The CDR3 spans 15 residues. In DNA form, the CDR3 reads TGTGCCAGCAGTTCCCCGACAGGGAGCTCCTACGAGCAGTACTTC. Encoded protein: CASSSPTGSSYEQYF.

The chain carries TRBV19 and TRBJ1-2; D ambiguous. Germline assignment: CDR1 LNHDA and CDR2 SQIVND (reference sequence). V was pared by 5 bases and J by 0 bases, with 7 bases between. The CDR3 covers 13 residues. The CDR3 protein is CASSLGTNYGYTF. CDR3 DNA sequence: TGTGCCAGTAGTCTCGGCACTAACTATGGCTACACCTTC.

This chain uses TRBV2 with TRBJ2-3; D is unresolved. V gave up 10 bases and J gave up 2 bases, with 13 bases separating them. CDR3 size: 13 residues. From germline, CDR1 is SNHLY and CDR2 FYNNEI. For the CDR3, the DNA is TGTGCCACCATGCCCCAGATCACAGATACGCAGTATTTT. This translates into CATMPQITDTQYF.

The rearrangement joins TRBV28 to TRBJ2-7; TRBD1 aligns across 7 bases. Germline trimming cut 10 bases from V and 2 bases from J; bases unmatched to any gene: 5. This CDR3 is 12 amino acids long. Germline values: CDR1 MDHEN, CDR2 SYDVKM. DNA of the CDR3: TGTGCCACGTCCGGGACAGCCTACGAGCAGTACTTC. Its protein is CATSGTAYEQYF. Using reference TRBV28 and TRBJ2-7 for the parts outside the CDR3, the full variable domain is DVKVTQSSRYLVKRTGEKVFLECVQDMDHENMFWYRQDPGLGLRLIYFSYDVKMKEKGDIPEGYSVSREKKERFSLILESASTNQTSMYLCATSGTAYEQYFGPGTRLTVT.

This clone was recorded a few times. The chain links TRBV30 to TRBJ1-2; TRBD1 might be the D (6 bases). The ends were cut back, 2 bases at V and 7 bases at J, with 14 bases in the middle. The length of the CDR3 is 13 residues. The germline V gene has CDR1 GTSNPN and CDR2 SVGIG (reference sequence). For the CDR3, the DNA is TGTGCCTGGAGTAACAGGGAATCTGTTGGCTACACCTTC. Protein sequence: CAWSNRESVGYTF.

This clone was counted ten times or more. This sequence joins TRBV7-8 and TRBJ2-7, with D possibly TRBD2 on 6 matching bases. Trimming pared 4 bases from V and 2 bases from J, leaving 15 bases between. Germline lookup yields CDR1 SGHVS and CDR2 FQNEAQ. The length of the CDR3 is 15 residues. CDR3 DNA sequence: TGTGCCAGCAGCTCGACCGGGACTCAAACCTACGAGCAGTACTTC. It codes for CASSSTGTQTYEQYF.

The chain carries TRBV28 and TRBJ2-3; possible D gene TRBD2, 6 bases. V lost 6 bases, J lost 1 base, and 11 bases lay in between. Germline CDR1 reads MDHEN; CDR2 reads SYDVKM. This CDR3 is built from 14 residues. The CDR3 is CASRVGGRTDTQYF. For the CDR3, the DNA is TGTGCCAGCAGGGTCGGGGGACGCACAGATACGCAGTATTTT.

The chain employs TRBV28 and TRBJ1-2; 7 bases map to TRBD1. Losses at the gene ends were 7 bases for V and 3 bases for J; bases not matched to a gene: 5. The CDR3 covers 13 residues. Germline V gene lookup returns CDR1 MDHEN and CDR2 SYDVKM. The CDR3 DNA is TGTGCCAGCAAGACCGGGACAGACTATGGCTACACCTTC. It specifies CASKTGTDYGYTF.

J is TRBJ1-4 and V is TRBV28, with a tentative D call TRBD1 (5 bases). Trimming removed 4 bases at V and 4 bases at J, with 13 bases between. This CDR3 has 15 amino acids. The germline V gene encodes CDR1 MDHEN and CDR2 SYDVKM. The CDR3 is CASSSPDTFNEKLFF. The CDR3 DNA reads TGTGCCAGCAGTTCCCCGGACACCTTTAATGAAAAACTGTTTTTT. The full variable domain, in which reference TRBV28 and TRBJ1-4 provide the parts outside the CDR3, is DVKVTQSSRYLVKRTGEKVFLECVQDMDHENMFWYRQDPGLGLRLIYFSYDVKMKEKGDIPEGYSVSREKKERFSLILESASTNQTSMYLCASSSPDTFNEKLFFGSGTQLSVL.

This clone was counted once. The J gene is TRBJ2-3, the V gene TRBV5-1; the match to TRBD2 covers 14 bases. The CDR3 is 16 amino acids. Germline loops: CDR1 SGHRS, CDR2 YFSETQ. Losses at the gene ends were 4 bases for V and 4 bases for J; bases not matched to a gene: 5. CDR3 nucleotides: TGCGCCAGCAGCCCGGGGACTAGCGGGAGACCAGATACGCAGTATTTT. It codes for CASSPGTSGRPDTQYF.

This clone was detected a few times. The J gene is TRBJ2-2, the V gene TRBV4-3; no reliable D call. In germline, CDR1 is LGHNA, CDR2 YSLEER. CDR3 length: 13 amino acids. Trimming left V 1 base short and J 6 bases short, with 6 bases between. The chain's CDR3 is CASSQVTAGELFF. In nucleotides, the CDR3 is TGCGCCAGCAGCCAAGTAACCGCCGGGGAGCTGTTTTTT.

DNA for the CDR3: TGTGCCAAGAACAGGGATATCGGTGGAAACACCATATATTTT. Protein sequence: CAKNRDIGGNTIYF. The V call is TRBV2, the J call TRBJ1-3; possibly TRBD1 for D (6 bases). Trimming took off 10 bases at V and 3 bases at J, with 16 bases between the two ends. The CDR3 has 14 residues. Germline CDR1 is SNHLY and CDR2 is FYNNEI.

The chain links TRBV18 to TRBJ2-1; TRBD2 matches at 11 bases. The germline V gene has CDR1 KGHSH and CDR2 LQKENI. Unmatched junction bases numbered 4, after V lost 0 bases and J lost 6 bases. This CDR3 has 16 amino acids. CDR3 sequence reads: CASSPPISGGGNEQFF. CDR3 in DNA: TGTGCCAGCTCACCACCGATTAGCGGGGGGGGCAATGAGCAGTTCTTC.

The chain is built from TRBV10-3 and TRBJ1-5, with a weak D call TRBD1 (5 bases). CDR1 is ENHRY and CDR2 is SYGVKD in the germline V gene. The length of the CDR3 is 14 residues. The ends were cut back, 3 bases at V and 4 bases at J, with 10 bases in the middle. CDR3 amino acids: CAISDGGGNQPQHF. The CDR3 nucleotides read TGTGCCATCAGTGACGGTGGGGGGAATCAGCCCCAGCATTTT.

The CDR3 bases are TGTGCCAGCAGCTCTAGACAGTCCTACGAGCAGTACTTC. Residues: CASSSRQSYEQYF. The genes are TRBV7-2 and TRBJ2-7; a weak D match, TRBD1 (5 bases). The CDR3 has 13 amino acids. V lost 4 bases, J lost 1 base, and 8 bases lay in between. Germline-derived CDR1 and CDR2 are SGHTA and FQGNSA.

The chain uses TRBV6-5 and TRBJ1-2; maybe TRBD1 (5 bases). The V gene's germline CDR1 is MNHEY and CDR2 SVGAGI. V was pared by 6 bases and J by 0 bases, with 14 bases between. The CDR3 is 15 amino acids. The CDR3 region has the DNA TGTGCCAGCAGAAAAAACGGGACTCCTAACTATGGCTACACCTTC. As protein: CASRKNGTPNYGYTF.

V gene TRBV30 combines with J gene TRBJ1-2; no firm D call. The germline V and J ends were trimmed by 3 bases and 2 bases, with 13 bases remaining between them. The germline V gene encodes CDR1 GTSNPN and CDR2 SVGIG (reference sequence). The CDR3 totals 14 residues. CDR3 amino acids: CAWSSRTVNYGYTF. The CDR3 region has the DNA TGTGCCTGGAGCTCCAGGACGGTAAACTATGGCTACACCTTC.

The chain combines TRBV7-2 with TRBJ2-1, with 8 positions matching TRBD2. The V segment lost 1 base and the J segment 7 bases; nucleotides outside the gene matches: 9. Germline V gene data show CDR1 as SGHTA and CDR2 as FQGNSA. The CDR3 extends over 16 amino acids. The CDR3 DNA reads TGTGCCAGCAGCTTAGTAGCCGGGAGGGCGGGGAATGAGCAGTTCTTC. Protein sequence: CASSLVAGRAGNEQFF.

DNA for the CDR3: TGTGCCAGCAGCCGTGGGACAATTGATGAGCAGTTCTTC. This encodes CASSRGTIDEQFF. V gene TRBV6-4 combines with J gene TRBJ2-1; a possible D gene is TRBD1 (6 bases). V was pared by 6 bases and J by 8 bases, with 14 bases between. The CDR3 has 13 residues. The germline CDR1 and CDR2 sequences are MRHNA and SNTAGT.

This chain uses TRBV28 with TRBJ1-4, with D tentatively TRBD1 (6 bases). Trimming removed 3 bases at V and 6 bases at J, with 14 bases between. This CDR3 is 15 amino acids long. The germline gives CDR1 MDHEN, CDR2 SYDVKM. DNA of the CDR3: TGTGCCAGCAGTTTCGGAGGGGGTAGGGATGAAAAACTGTTTTTT. It codes for CASSFGGGRDEKLFF.

The V and J genes are TRBV5-1 and TRBJ2-1; 7 nucleotides match TRBD1. V dropped 5 bases and J dropped 5; count of bases not matched to a gene: 19. This CDR3 has 18 residues. CDR1 SGHRS and CDR2 YFSETQ come from the germline V gene. DNA for the CDR3: TGCGCCAGCAGGCAGGGGACAGCCGCTTTAGGGGGTAACAATGAGCAGTTCTTC. It translates to CASRQGTAALGGNNEQFF. Looking up the rest from reference TRBV5-1 and TRBJ2-1 gives the full variable domain: KAGVTQTPRYLIKTRGQQVTLSCSPISGHRSVSWYQQTPGQGLQFLFEYFSETQRNKGNFPGRFSGRQFSNSRSEMNVSTLELGDSALYLCASRQGTAALGGNNEQFFGPGTRLTVL.

The chain combines TRBV7-9 with TRBJ2-1, with TRBD2 identical over 7 bases. V lost 5 bases to trimming and J lost 0 bases; unmatched junction nucleotides: 4. The CDR3 totals 15 residues. The V gene's germline CDR1 is SEHNR and CDR2 FQNEAQ (reference sequence). The CDR3 protein is CASSGRGSSYNEQFF. CDR3 DNA sequence: TGTGCCAGCAGCGGGCGGGGGAGCTCCTACAATGAGCAGTTCTTC.

V is TRBV5-6 and J is TRBJ2-3; D unclear. The germline gives CDR1 SGHDT, CDR2 YYEEEE. V was cut by 2 bases and J by 4 bases, with 8 bases left in between. CDR3 size: 13 residues. The CDR3 loop reads CASSLRSPDTQYF. The CDR3 nucleotides read TGTGCCAGCAGCTTACGGTCTCCAGATACGCAGTATTTT.